Following are 11 T cell receptor beta chains from one sample sequenced in a study of blood T cells in healthy people across ages. Alongside a J-beta primer mix, a sample-barcoded 5' primer served in a second PCR lasting about 7 to 11 cycles. One entry per CDR3 protein results from TCRdb running MiXCR on the 5' RACE reads. This table has 1.5 million or so distinct CDR3 sequences, 40% to 45% appearing once. The sequenced sample consisted of blood. These TCRs come from a woman aged 18-29 years in good health.

J is TRBJ2-1 and V is TRBV5-1, with 8 bases aligning to TRBD2. Germline CDR1 and CDR2: SGHRS and YFSETQ. V lost 0 bases, J lost 10 bases, and 6 bases stayed unmatched. The CDR3 extends over 14 amino acids. The DNA for the CDR3 is TGCGCCAGCAGCTTGGAACTAGCGGTCTACGAGCAGTTCTTC. As protein: CASSLELAVYEQFF. Based on the CDR3 plus reference TRBV5-1 and TRBJ2-1, the full variable domain is KAGVTQTPRYLIKTRGQQVTLSCSPISGHRSVSWYQQTPGQGLQFLFEYFSETQRNKGNFPGRFSGRQFSNSRSEMNVSTLELGDSALYLCASSLELAVYEQFFGPGTRLTVL.

The chain combines TRBV7-2 with TRBJ2-1, with 7 bases lining up with TRBD1. The J call could be wrong; TRBJ2-7 is a better fit for the DNA end. The CDR3 contains 14 residues. Germline V gene data show CDR1 as SGHTA and CDR2 as FQGNSA. Here the CDR3 reads CASSLGTAYNEQYF. CDR3 DNA sequence: TGTGCCAGCAGCTTGGGGACAGCCTACAATGAGCAGTACTTC.

This clonotype was counted a few times. The chain employs TRBV20-1 and TRBJ2-1; TRBD2 might be the D (5 bases). Looked up from germline, CDR1 is DFQATT and CDR2 is SNEGSKA (reference sequence). V shed 5 bases and J shed 8 bases, with 10 bases lying between them. The CDR3 totals 11 residues. The CDR3 reads CSAAGMDEQFF. In nucleotides, the CDR3 is TGCAGTGCTGCCGGGATGGATGAGCAGTTCTTC.

This clonotype was found a few times. This rearrangement joins TRBV11-1 to TRBJ2-1; D is unclear. Trimming removed 0 bases from V and 10 bases from J, with 10 bases in between. This CDR3 region has 13 residues. Germline V gene lookup returns CDR1 SGHAT and CDR2 FQDESV (reference sequence). The CDR3 is CASSLANGPEQFF. DNA of the CDR3: TGTGCCAGCAGCTTAGCGAACGGGCCGGAGCAGTTCTTC.

Of note for this clonotype: This may stem from a read error, because a much larger clone lies one nucleotide away. CDR3 in amino acids: CASSSRLPGRCGYTF. The CDR3 DNA reads TGTGCCAGCAGTTCTAGGCTCCCGGGTCGCTGTGGCTACACCTTC. The J gene is TRBJ1-2, the V gene TRBV12-3 or TRBV12-4; D gene unclear. Trimming took off 4 bases at V and 7 bases at J, with 19 bases between the two ends. The CDR3 runs to 15 residues.

This clonotype showed up just a few times. The chain carries TRBV7-6 and TRBJ1-5; 7 positions agree with TRBD1. The ends lost 1 base at V and 9 bases at J; junction bases unmatched: 6. CDR3 length equals 14 residues. Per the germline V gene, CDR1 is SGHVS and CDR2 is FNYEAQ. CDR3 region: CASSLGDRVSPQHF. For the CDR3, the DNA is TGTGCCAGCAGCTTAGGAGACAGGGTTTCGCCCCAGCATTTT.

The chain couples TRBV7-2 to TRBJ2-3, with 7 bases lining up with TRBD2. V shed 7 bases and J 0 bases; nucleotides not matched to a gene: 16. The CDR3 contains 18 residues. Germline lookup yields CDR1 SGHTA and CDR2 FQGNSA. The CDR3 nucleotides read TGTGCCAGCACCCACCCCCCGGAGGGGACTAAAAGCACAGATACGCAGTATTTT. It yields the protein CASTHPPEGTKSTDTQYF.

The chain couples TRBV6-1 to TRBJ2-3; 10 nucleotides align to TRBD1. V dropped 8 bases and J dropped 2; count of bases not matched to a gene: 13. The CDR3 consists of 17 residues. Looked up from germline, CDR1 is MNHNS and CDR2 is SASEGT. CDR3 loop: CASPTPRTGGATDTQYF. CDR3 bases: TGTGCCAGCCCTACCCCGAGGACAGGGGGTGCCACAGATACGCAGTATTTT.

The chain links TRBV9 to TRBJ2-5; no clear D. This CDR3 spans 13 amino acids. CDR1 is SGDLS, CDR2 YYNGEE, per germline. The V end lost 1 base, the J end lost 4 bases, and 8 bases lay between the germline ends. The CDR3: CASSVLGSETQYF. The CDR3 bases are TGTGCCAGCAGCGTATTAGGGTCAGAGACCCAGTACTTC. Complete variable domain (other parts from reference TRBV9 and TRBJ2-5): DSGVTQTPKHLITATGQRVTLRCSPRSGDLSVYWYQQSLDQGLQFLIQYYNGEERAKGNILERFSAQQFPDLHSELNLSSLELGDSALYFCASSVLGSETQYFGPGTRLLVL.

Comment on this clonotype: The junction shows a germline mismatch at one end, possibly a read error. The chain combines TRBV6-2 or TRBV6-3 with TRBJ2-1, with D possibly being TRBD1 or TRBD2 (6 bases each). The CDR3 length is 13 residues. Germline V gene data show CDR1 as MNHEY and CDR2 as SVGEGT. The CDR3, as DNA: TGTGCCAGCACCAAGGGGGGCTACAGTGAGCAGTTCTTC. Its translation: CASTKGGYSEQFF.

This clonotype has only one observation. V usage is TRBV6-1 and J usage is TRBJ2-2; D is ambiguous. V was cut by 0 bases and J by 6 bases, with 2 bases left in between. The germline V gene has CDR1 MNHNS and CDR2 SASEGT. The CDR3 loop spans 12 amino acids. The CDR3 coding sequence is TGTGCCAGCAGTGAAGCCCCCGGGGAGCTGTTTTTT. Its translation: CASSEAPGELFF.